This T cell receptor beta chain was sequenced in a study of blood T cell repertoires in COVID-19. The CDR3 consists of 13 residues. Germline V gene lookup returns CDR1 SNHLY and CDR2 FYNNEI. V lost 8 bases and J lost 3, with 11 bases in between. Source study methods: Reference gene primer amplification gave estimated nucleated cell counts. Sequencing used immunoSEQ multiplex PCR; TCRdb keeps in-frame clones, though not all of them. V and J calls and clone size come straight from that table; D and trimming were deduced from the DNA. Of around 470,000 clones listed, 89% were seen once; the top ten hold 0.75% to 0.9%. Patients from Seattle were sampled longitudinally, starting during active infection.

The receptor was isolated from a man in his late teens or twenties with COVID-19, enrolled during active disease. The V and J genes are TRBV2 and TRBJ1-3, with D unclear. The material sequenced was peripheral blood. CDR3 in amino acids: CASGSVLGNTIYF. DNA for the CDR3: TGTGCCAGCGGGAGCGTGCTTGGAAACACCATATATTTT.